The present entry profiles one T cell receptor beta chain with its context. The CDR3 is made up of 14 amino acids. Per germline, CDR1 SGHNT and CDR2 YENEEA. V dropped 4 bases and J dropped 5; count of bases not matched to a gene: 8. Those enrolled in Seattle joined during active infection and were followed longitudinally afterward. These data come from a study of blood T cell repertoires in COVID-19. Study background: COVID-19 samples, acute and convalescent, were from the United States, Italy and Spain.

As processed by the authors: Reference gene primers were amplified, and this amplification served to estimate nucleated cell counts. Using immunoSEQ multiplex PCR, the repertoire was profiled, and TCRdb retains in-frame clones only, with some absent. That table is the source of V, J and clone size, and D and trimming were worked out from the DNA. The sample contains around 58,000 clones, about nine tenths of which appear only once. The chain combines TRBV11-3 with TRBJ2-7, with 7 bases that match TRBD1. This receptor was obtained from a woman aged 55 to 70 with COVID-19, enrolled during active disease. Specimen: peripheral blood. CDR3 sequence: CASSSRQGTHEQYF. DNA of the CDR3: TGTGCCAGCAGCTCTAGACAGGGCACGCACGAGCAGTACTTC.